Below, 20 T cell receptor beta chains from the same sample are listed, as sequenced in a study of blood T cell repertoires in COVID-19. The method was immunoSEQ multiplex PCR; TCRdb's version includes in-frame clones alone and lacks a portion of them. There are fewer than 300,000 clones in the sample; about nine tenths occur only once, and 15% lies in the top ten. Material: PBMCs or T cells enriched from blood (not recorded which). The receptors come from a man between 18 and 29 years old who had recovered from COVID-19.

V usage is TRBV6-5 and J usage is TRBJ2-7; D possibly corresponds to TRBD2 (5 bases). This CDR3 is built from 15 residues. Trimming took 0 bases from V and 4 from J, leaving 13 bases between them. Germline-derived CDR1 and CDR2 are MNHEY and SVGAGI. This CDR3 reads CASSYSWTGIYEQYF. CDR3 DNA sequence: TGTGCCAGCAGTTACTCCTGGACGGGGATTTACGAGCAGTACTTC.

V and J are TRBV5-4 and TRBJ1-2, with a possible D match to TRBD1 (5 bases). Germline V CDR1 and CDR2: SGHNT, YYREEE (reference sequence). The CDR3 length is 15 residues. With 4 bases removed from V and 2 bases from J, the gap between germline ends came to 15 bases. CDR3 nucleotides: TGTGCCAGCAGCCGGGCGGGGGGTGCCAACTATGGCTACACCTTC. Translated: CASSRAGGANYGYTF.

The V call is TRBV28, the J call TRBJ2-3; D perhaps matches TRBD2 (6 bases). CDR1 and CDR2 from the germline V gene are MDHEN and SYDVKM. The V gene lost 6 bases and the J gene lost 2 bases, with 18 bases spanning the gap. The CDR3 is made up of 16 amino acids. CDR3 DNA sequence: TGTGCCAGCAGCACCGGGGTAGCGGATCTCACAGATACGCAGTATTTT. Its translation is CASSTGVADLTDTQYF.

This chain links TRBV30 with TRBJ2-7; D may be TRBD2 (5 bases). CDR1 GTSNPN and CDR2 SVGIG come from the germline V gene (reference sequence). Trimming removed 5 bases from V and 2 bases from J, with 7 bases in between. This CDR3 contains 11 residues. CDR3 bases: TGTGCCTGGGACGGGGCCTACGAGCAGTACTTC. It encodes CAWDGAYEQYF.

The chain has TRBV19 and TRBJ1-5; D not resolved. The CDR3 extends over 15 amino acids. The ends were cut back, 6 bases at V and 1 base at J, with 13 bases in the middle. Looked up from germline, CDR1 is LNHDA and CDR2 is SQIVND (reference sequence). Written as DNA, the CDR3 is TGTGCCAGTAGCCCGACGGGGAGGAGCAATCAGCCCCAGCATTTT. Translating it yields CASSPTGRSNQPQHF.

The CDR3 DNA reads as TGCGCCAGCAGTGGCGGGAGGGAGAATGAGCAGTTCTTC. Protein product: CASSGGRENEQFF. This chain links TRBV10-1 with TRBJ2-1; 9 bases align to TRBD2. The CDR3 has 13 amino acids. Unmatched junction bases numbered 2, after V lost 4 bases and J lost 7 bases. The V gene's germline CDR1 is WNHNN and CDR2 SYGVQD (reference sequence).

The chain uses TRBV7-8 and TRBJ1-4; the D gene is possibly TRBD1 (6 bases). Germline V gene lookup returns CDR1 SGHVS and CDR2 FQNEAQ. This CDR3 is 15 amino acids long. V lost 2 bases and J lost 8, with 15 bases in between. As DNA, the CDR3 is TGTGCCAGCAGCTTAAACCGGGGGGCTGGGGAAAAACTGTTTTTT. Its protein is CASSLNRGAGEKLFF.

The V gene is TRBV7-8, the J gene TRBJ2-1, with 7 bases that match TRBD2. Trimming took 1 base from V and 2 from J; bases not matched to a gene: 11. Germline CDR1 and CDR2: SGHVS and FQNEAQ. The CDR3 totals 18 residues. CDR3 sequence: CASSLGVSSGTAYNEQFF. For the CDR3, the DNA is TGTGCCAGCAGCTTAGGAGTTTCTAGCGGAACGGCCTACAATGAGCAGTTCTTC.

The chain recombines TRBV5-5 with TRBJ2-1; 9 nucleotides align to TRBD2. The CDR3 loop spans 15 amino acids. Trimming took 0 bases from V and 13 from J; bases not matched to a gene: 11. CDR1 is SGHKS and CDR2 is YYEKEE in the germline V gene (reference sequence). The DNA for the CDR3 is TGTGCCAGCAGCTTGGATGGCGGGGGGGCCGGTTCTCAGTTCTTC. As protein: CASSLDGGGAGSQFF.

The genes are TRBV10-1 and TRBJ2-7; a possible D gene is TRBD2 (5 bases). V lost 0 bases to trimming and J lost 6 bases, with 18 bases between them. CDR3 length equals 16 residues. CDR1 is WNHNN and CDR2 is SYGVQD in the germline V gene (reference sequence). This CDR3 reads CASSESLTRGWGEQYF. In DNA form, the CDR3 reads TGCGCCAGCAGTGAGTCCTTAACGCGAGGGTGGGGCGAGCAGTACTTC.

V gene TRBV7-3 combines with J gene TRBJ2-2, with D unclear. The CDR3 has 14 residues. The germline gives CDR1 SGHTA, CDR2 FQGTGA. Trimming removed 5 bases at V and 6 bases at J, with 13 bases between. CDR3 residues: CASSATRQAGELFF. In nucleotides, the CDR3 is TGTGCCAGCAGCGCTACAAGACAAGCCGGGGAGCTGTTTTTT.

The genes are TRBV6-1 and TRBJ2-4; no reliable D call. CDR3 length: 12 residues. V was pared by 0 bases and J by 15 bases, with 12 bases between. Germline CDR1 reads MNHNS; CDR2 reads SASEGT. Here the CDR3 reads CASSEAKINTYF. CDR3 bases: TGTGCCAGCAGTGAAGCCAAAATTAACACGTACTTC.

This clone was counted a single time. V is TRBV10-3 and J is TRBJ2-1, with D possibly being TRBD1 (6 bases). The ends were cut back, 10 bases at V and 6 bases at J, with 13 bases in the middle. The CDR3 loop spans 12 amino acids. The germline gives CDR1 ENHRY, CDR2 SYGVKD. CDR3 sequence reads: CATRDIGNEQFF. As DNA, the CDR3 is TGTGCCACTCGGGACATAGGCAATGAGCAGTTCTTC.

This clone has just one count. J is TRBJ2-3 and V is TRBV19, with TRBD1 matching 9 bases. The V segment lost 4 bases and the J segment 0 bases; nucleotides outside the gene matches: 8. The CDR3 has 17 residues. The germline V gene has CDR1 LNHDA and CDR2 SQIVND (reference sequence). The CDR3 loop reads CASSRRRTGASTDTQYF. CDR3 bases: TGTGCCAGTAGTAGGAGACGGACAGGGGCTAGCACAGATACGCAGTATTTT.

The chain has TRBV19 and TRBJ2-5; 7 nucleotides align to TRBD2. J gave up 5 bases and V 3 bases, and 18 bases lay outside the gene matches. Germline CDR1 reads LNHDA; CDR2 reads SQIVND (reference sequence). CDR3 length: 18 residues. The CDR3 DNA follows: TGTGCCAGTAGTATCAGTCGTTCGGGGAGGGGCTTCTTGGAGACCCAGTACTTC. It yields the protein CASSISRSGRGFLETQYF. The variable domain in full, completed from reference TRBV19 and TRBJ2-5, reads DGGITQSPKYLFRKEGQNVTLSCEQNLNHDAMYWYRQDPGQGLRLIYYSQIVNDFQKGDIAEGYSVSREKKESFPLTVTSAQKNPTAFYLCASSISRSGRGFLETQYFGPGTRLLVL.

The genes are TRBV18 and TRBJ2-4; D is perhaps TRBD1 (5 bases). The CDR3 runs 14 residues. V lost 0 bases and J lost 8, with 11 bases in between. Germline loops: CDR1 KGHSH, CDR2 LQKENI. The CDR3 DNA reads TGTGCCAGCTCACCACCGGACACAGAACACATTCAGTACTTC. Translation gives CASSPPDTEHIQYF.

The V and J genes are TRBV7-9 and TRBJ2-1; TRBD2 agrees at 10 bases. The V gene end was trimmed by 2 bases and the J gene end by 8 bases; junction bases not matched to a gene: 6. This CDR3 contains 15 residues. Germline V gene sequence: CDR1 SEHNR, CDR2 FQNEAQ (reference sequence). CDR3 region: CASSLSSGRFHEQFF. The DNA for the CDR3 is TGTGCCAGCAGCTTATCTAGCGGGAGATTCCATGAGCAGTTCTTC.

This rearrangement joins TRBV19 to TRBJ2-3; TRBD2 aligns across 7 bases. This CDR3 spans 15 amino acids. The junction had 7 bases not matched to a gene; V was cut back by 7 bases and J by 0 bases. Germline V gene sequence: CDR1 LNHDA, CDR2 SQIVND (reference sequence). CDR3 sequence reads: CASISAGESTDTQYF. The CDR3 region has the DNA TGTGCCAGTATATCGGCGGGGGAGAGCACAGATACGCAGTATTTT.

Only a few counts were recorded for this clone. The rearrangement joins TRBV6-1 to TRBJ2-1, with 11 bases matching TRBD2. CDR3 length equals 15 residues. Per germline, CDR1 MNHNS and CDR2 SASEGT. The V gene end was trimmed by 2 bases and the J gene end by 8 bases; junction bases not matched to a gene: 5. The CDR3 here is CASSESSGGADEQFF. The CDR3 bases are TGTGCCAGCAGTGAAAGTAGCGGGGGGGCGGATGAGCAGTTCTTC.

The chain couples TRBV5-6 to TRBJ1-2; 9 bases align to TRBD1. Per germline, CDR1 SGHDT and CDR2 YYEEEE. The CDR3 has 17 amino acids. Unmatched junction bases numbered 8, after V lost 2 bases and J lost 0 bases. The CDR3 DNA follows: TGTGCCAGCAGCTTTCGGGGGACAGGGAAAGCTAACTATGGCTACACCTTC. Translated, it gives CASSFRGTGKANYGYTF.